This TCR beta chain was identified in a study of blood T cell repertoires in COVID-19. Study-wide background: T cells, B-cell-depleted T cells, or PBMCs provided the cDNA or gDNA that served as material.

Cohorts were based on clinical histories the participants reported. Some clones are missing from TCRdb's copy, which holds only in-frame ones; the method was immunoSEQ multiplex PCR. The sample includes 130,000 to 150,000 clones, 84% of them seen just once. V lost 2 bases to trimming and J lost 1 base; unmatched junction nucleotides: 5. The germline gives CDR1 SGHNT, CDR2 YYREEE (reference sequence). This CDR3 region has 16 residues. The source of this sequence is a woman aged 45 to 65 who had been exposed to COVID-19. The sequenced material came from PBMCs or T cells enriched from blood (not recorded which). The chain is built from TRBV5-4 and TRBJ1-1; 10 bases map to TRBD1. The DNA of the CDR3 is TGTGCCAGCAGCTTAGGGACAGGGGCCGGGAACACTGAAGCTTTCTTT. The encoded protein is CASSLGTGAGNTEAFF.